Shown below are 8 T cell receptor beta chains from a single sample sequenced in a study of T cells in localized non-small cell lung cancer. Assay used: immunoSEQ multiplex PCR; TCRdb lists only in-frame clones, some missing. The table shows 45,000 to 65,000 clones, with about 90% occurring only once. The sample in question was peripheral blood, obtained before any cancer treatment. The receptor set was obtained from a man aged 40 to 70 with stage I squamous cell lung carcinoma.

The chain has TRBV28 and TRBJ2-7; 8 bases line up with TRBD1. CDR3 length equals 15 residues. In germline, CDR1 is MDHEN, CDR2 SYDVKM. Trimming took 4 bases from V and 4 from J; bases not matched to a gene: 9. Written as DNA, the CDR3 is TGTGCCAGCAGTTCTTCCGGGACAGGAGTTTACGAGCAGTACTTC. This sequence encodes CASSSSGTGVYEQYF. Using reference TRBV28 and TRBJ2-7 for the parts outside the CDR3, the full variable domain is DVKVTQSSRYLVKRTGEKVFLECVQDMDHENMFWYRQDPGLGLRLIYFSYDVKMKEKGDIPEGYSVSREKKERFSLILESASTNQTSMYLCASSSSGTGVYEQYFGPGTRLTVT.

The chain joins TRBV6-5 to TRBJ1-1; a weak D match, TRBD1 (6 bases). The CDR3 length is 14 residues. Trimming left V 6 bases short and J 5 bases short, with 16 bases between. The germline V gene encodes CDR1 MNHEY and CDR2 SVGAGI. The CDR3 nucleotides are TGTGCCAGCAGCGTCTTCGGGGGGCGGACTGAAGCTTTCTTT. This translates into CASSVFGGRTEAFF.

The chain joins TRBV7-3 to TRBJ2-2; no clear D. Germline loops: CDR1 SGHTA, CDR2 FQGTGA. V dropped 1 base and J dropped 1 base, with 10 bases sitting between them. The CDR3 runs 16 residues. The CDR3 region has the DNA TGTGCCAGCAGCTTAAGGGGAATTAGGAACACCGGGGAGCTGTTTTTT. Protein sequence: CASSLRGIRNTGELFF.

CDR3 coding DNA: TGTGCCAGTAGTATAGGGCCTGCAGATACGCAGTATTTT. Encoded protein: CASSIGPADTQYF. This chain connects TRBV19 to TRBJ2-3; D remains unclear. The V end lost 1 base, the J end lost 4 bases, and 6 bases lay between the germline ends. Germline assignment: CDR1 LNHDA and CDR2 SQIVND (reference sequence). CDR3 length: 13 residues.

The gene calls are TRBV14 and TRBJ1-1; D may be TRBD1 (6 bases). Germline V gene lookup returns CDR1 SGHDN and CDR2 FVKESK. V was shortened by 3 bases and J by 5 bases, with 19 bases between the two germline ends. The CDR3 is 16 residues long. CDR3 sequence reads: CASSQRGIQGWTEAFF. For the CDR3, the DNA is TGTGCCAGCAGCCAGAGGGGGATACAGGGATGGACTGAAGCTTTCTTT. The whole variable domain, filled in from reference TRBV14 and TRBJ1-1, reads EAGVTQFPSHSVIEKGQTVTLRCDPISGHDNLYWYRRVMGKEIKFLLHFVKESKQDESGMPNNRFLAERTGGTYSTLKVQPAELEDSGVYFCASSQRGIQGWTEAFFGQGTRLTVV.

This rearrangement joins TRBV5-6 to TRBJ1-4, with D possibly matching TRBD1 (6 bases). This CDR3 contains 16 residues. Germline CDR1 reads SGHDT; CDR2 reads YYEEEE. V was pared by 2 bases and J by 3 bases, with 14 bases between. CDR3 sequence reads: CASSLAGARANEKLFF. In DNA form, the CDR3 reads TGTGCCAGCAGCTTAGCAGGGGCGCGAGCTAATGAAAAACTGTTTTTT.

This chain links TRBV6-5 with TRBJ2-2, with D hard to call. The CDR3 spans 15 residues. CDR1 is MNHEY, CDR2 SVGAGI, per germline. Between the trimmed V and J ends, which lost 2 bases and 0 bases, there was a span of 7 bases. The CDR3 DNA follows: TGTGCCAGCAGTTACGTGGGCCCGAACACCGGGGAGCTGTTTTTT. This encodes CASSYVGPNTGELFF.

The chain employs TRBV28 and TRBJ2-5; weak D call: TRBD2 (6 bases). The CDR3 sequence is 13 residues long. The V gene's germline CDR1 is MDHEN and CDR2 SYDVKM. V was trimmed by 3 bases and J by 4 bases, leaving 9 bases between them. CDR3 DNA: TGTGCCAGCAGTTTGCGGGGTCCAGAGACCCAGTACTTC. Its translation is CASSLRGPETQYF.